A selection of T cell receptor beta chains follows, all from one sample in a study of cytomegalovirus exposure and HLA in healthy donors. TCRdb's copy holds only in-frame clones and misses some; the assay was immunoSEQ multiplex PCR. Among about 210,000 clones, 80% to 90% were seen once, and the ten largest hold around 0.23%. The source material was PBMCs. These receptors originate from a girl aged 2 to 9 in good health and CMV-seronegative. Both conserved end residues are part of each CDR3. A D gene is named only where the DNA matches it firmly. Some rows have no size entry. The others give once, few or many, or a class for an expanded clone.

cdr3_nt: TGTGCCTGGACAGGGGATCCAGATACGCAGTATTTT; cdr3_aa: CAWTGDPDTQYF; clone_size: -; v_call: TRBV30; cdr3_length: 12; j_call: TRBJ2-3; d_call: -
cdr3_nt: TGTGCCAGCAGCAAAGCGCTAGCGGGGAATGAGCAGTTCTTC; cdr3_aa: CASSKALAGNEQFF; clone_size: -; v_call: TRBV21-1; cdr3_length: 14; j_call: TRBJ2-1; d_call: -
cdr3_nt: TGTGCCAGCAGTGACTCGGGGACAGGGTCTGAAGCTTTCTTT; cdr3_aa: CASSDSGTGSEAFF; clone_size: -; v_call: TRBV6-4; cdr3_length: 14; j_call: TRBJ1-1; d_call: TRBD1
cdr3_nt: TGTGCCAGCAGCGCCCGTCCCGGGGCCGGGGAGCTGTTTTTT; cdr3_aa: CASSARPGAGELFF; clone_size: -; v_call: TRBV9; cdr3_length: 14; j_call: TRBJ2-2; d_call: -
cdr3_nt: TGTGCCAGCAGCCTTACAGGGGGAACAGATACGCAGTATTTT; cdr3_aa: CASSLTGGTDTQYF; clone_size: -; v_call: TRBV7-7; cdr3_length: 14; j_call: TRBJ2-3; d_call: TRBD1
cdr3_nt: TGTGCCTGGCGGACTAGCGGCTACACCGGGGAGCTGTTTTTT; cdr3_aa: CAWRTSGYTGELFF; clone_size: once; v_call: TRBV30; cdr3_length: 14; j_call: TRBJ2-2; d_call: TRBD2
cdr3_nt: TGCGCCAGCAGCCAAGATCTAGGTCTGAGGAGGTACTATGGCTACACCTTC; cdr3_aa: CASSQDLGLRRYYGYTF; clone_size: -; v_call: TRBV4-1; cdr3_length: 17; j_call: TRBJ1-2; d_call: -
cdr3_nt: TGTGCCAGCAGTGAATGGACAGGCCCCACTGAAGCTTTCTTT; cdr3_aa: CASSEWTGPTEAFF; clone_size: -; v_call: TRBV25-1; cdr3_length: 14; j_call: TRBJ1-1; d_call: TRBD1
cdr3_nt: TGTGCCAGCAGTTTCGTCGGGATGAACACTGAAGCTTTCTTT; cdr3_aa: CASSFVGMNTEAFF; clone_size: -; v_call: TRBV27; cdr3_length: 14; j_call: TRBJ1-1; d_call: -
cdr3_nt: TGTGCTAGTGGTTCGTCGGACAGAGGGGGACACCAGTACTTC; cdr3_aa: CASGSSDRGGHQYF; clone_size: -; v_call: TRBV12-5; cdr3_length: 14; j_call: TRBJ2-7; d_call: -
cdr3_nt: TGTGCCAGCACCAGGACAGGGAGGGAAGATGGCTACACCTTC; cdr3_aa: CASTRTGREDGYTF; clone_size: once; v_call: TRBV27; cdr3_length: 14; j_call: TRBJ1-2; d_call: TRBD1
cdr3_nt: TGTGCCAGCAGCCACACATACTCTGGGGCCAACGTCCTGACTTTC; cdr3_aa: CASSHTYSGANVLTF; clone_size: -; v_call: TRBV4-2; cdr3_length: 15; j_call: TRBJ2-6; d_call: -
cdr3_nt: TGTGCCAGCAGCTTAGTGCTGCGGGCCTACGAGCAGTACTTC; cdr3_aa: CASSLVLRAYEQYF; clone_size: -; v_call: TRBV11-2; cdr3_length: 14; j_call: TRBJ2-7; d_call: -
cdr3_nt: TGTGCCAGCGGGGGGACAGAGAACACTGAAGCTTTCTTT; cdr3_aa: CASGGTENTEAFF; clone_size: once; v_call: TRBV7-9; cdr3_length: 13; j_call: TRBJ1-1; d_call: TRBD1
cdr3_nt: TGCGCCAGCAGCGTTGGAGTGAATTCACCCCTCCACTTT; cdr3_aa: CASSVGVNSPLHF; clone_size: -; v_call: TRBV10-1; cdr3_length: 13; j_call: TRBJ1-6; d_call: -
cdr3_nt: TGTGCCAGCAGCGCCGGACTAGCGGGAGCCAATGAGCAGTTCTTC; cdr3_aa: CASSAGLAGANEQFF; clone_size: -; v_call: TRBV9; cdr3_length: 15; j_call: TRBJ2-1; d_call: TRBD2
cdr3_nt: TGCGCCAGCAGCTTGGTACAGTCAAGTTCACCCCTCCACTTT; cdr3_aa: CASSLVQSSSPLHF; clone_size: -; v_call: TRBV5-1; cdr3_length: 14; j_call: TRBJ1-6; d_call: -
cdr3_nt: TGTGCCAGCAGCCTACAGGAGTCCCCCTATGGCTACACCTTC; cdr3_aa: CASSLQESPYGYTF; clone_size: -; v_call: TRBV5-6; cdr3_length: 14; j_call: TRBJ1-2; d_call: -
cdr3_nt: TGTGCCAGCAGTGAAGGACCCCCGGGACAGGGTAGTGAAAAACTGTTTTTT; cdr3_aa: CASSEGPPGQGSEKLFF; clone_size: -; v_call: TRBV2; cdr3_length: 17; j_call: TRBJ1-4; d_call: TRBD1
cdr3_nt: TGTGCCAGCAGCTTATCCCCGACACAAGAGACCCAGTACTTC; cdr3_aa: CASSLSPTQETQYF; clone_size: -; v_call: TRBV7-9; cdr3_length: 14; j_call: TRBJ2-5; d_call: -
cdr3_nt: TGTGCCAGCAGCTTAGATCCGCTAGCGGGAGCGTCCTACGAGCAGTACTTC; cdr3_aa: CASSLDPLAGASYEQYF; clone_size: -; v_call: TRBV11-2; cdr3_length: 17; j_call: TRBJ2-7; d_call: TRBD2
cdr3_nt: TGTGCCAGCAGCTTTCCGGGGAGGGGAGAGACCCAGTACTTC; cdr3_aa: CASSFPGRGETQYF; clone_size: -; v_call: TRBV7-2; cdr3_length: 14; j_call: TRBJ2-5; d_call: TRBD2
cdr3_nt: TGTGCCAGCAGCTCCCAGGGGAGCTACGAGCAGTACTTC; cdr3_aa: CASSSQGSYEQYF; clone_size: -; v_call: TRBV6-5; cdr3_length: 13; j_call: TRBJ2-7; d_call: -
cdr3_nt: TGTGCCAGCAGCGCAACAGGGACCTACGAGCAGTACTTC; cdr3_aa: CASSATGTYEQYF; clone_size: -; v_call: TRBV12-1; cdr3_length: 13; j_call: TRBJ2-7; d_call: -
cdr3_nt: TGTGCCAGCAGCTTATCACTAGCGGGGGGAGAGACCCAGTACTTC; cdr3_aa: CASSLSLAGGETQYF; clone_size: once; v_call: TRBV7-9; cdr3_length: 15; j_call: TRBJ2-5; d_call: TRBD2
cdr3_nt: TGTGTTTGTTCCACAGGACTAGCGGGGAGTGAGCAGTTCTTC; cdr3_aa: CVCSTGLAGSEQFF; clone_size: -; v_call: TRBV6-5; cdr3_length: 14; j_call: TRBJ2-1; d_call: TRBD2
cdr3_nt: TGTGCCAGTAGGCCGACTAGCGGGAGATCCACAGATACGCAGTATTTT; cdr3_aa: CASRPTSGRSTDTQYF; clone_size: -; v_call: TRBV19; cdr3_length: 16; j_call: TRBJ2-3; d_call: TRBD2
cdr3_nt: TGTGCCAGCAGCGGGACAGGCCCATTCTACGAGCAGTACTTC; cdr3_aa: CASSGTGPFYEQYF; clone_size: -; v_call: TRBV9; cdr3_length: 14; j_call: TRBJ2-7; d_call: TRBD1
cdr3_nt: TGTGCCAGCTTCAGGGGATACGAGCAGTACTTC; cdr3_aa: CASFRGYEQYF; clone_size: -; v_call: TRBV27; cdr3_length: 11; j_call: TRBJ2-7; d_call: -
cdr3_nt: TGTGCCTGGCAAACAGGGTTTGGAAACACCATATATTTT; cdr3_aa: CAWQTGFGNTIYF; clone_size: -; v_call: TRBV30; cdr3_length: 13; j_call: TRBJ1-3; d_call: -
cdr3_nt: TGTGCCAGCAGAGGACCGGGACAGAACACTGAAGCTTTCTTT; cdr3_aa: CASRGPGQNTEAFF; clone_size: few; v_call: TRBV7-9; cdr3_length: 14; j_call: TRBJ1-1; d_call: -
cdr3_nt: TGTGCCAGCAGTGAAGCGCTAGGGACAGGGAAAATCTATGGCTACACCTTC; cdr3_aa: CASSEALGTGKIYGYTF; clone_size: -; v_call: TRBV6-1; cdr3_length: 17; j_call: TRBJ1-2; d_call: TRBD1
cdr3_nt: TGTGCCAGCAGCTTAGAACTAGCGGGAGCTTCCGAGCAGTACTTC; cdr3_aa: CASSLELAGASEQYF; clone_size: -; v_call: TRBV5-4; cdr3_length: 15; j_call: TRBJ2-7; d_call: TRBD2
cdr3_nt: TGTGCCAGCATAGCGGGTCCTTCCTACGAGCAGTACTTC; cdr3_aa: CASIAGPSYEQYF; clone_size: -; v_call: TRBV21-1; cdr3_length: 13; j_call: TRBJ2-7; d_call: -
cdr3_nt: TGCGCCAGCAGCTTGGGGACTAGCGGGTATACAGATACGCAGTATTTT; cdr3_aa: CASSLGTSGYTDTQYF; clone_size: -; v_call: TRBV5-1; cdr3_length: 16; j_call: TRBJ2-3; d_call: TRBD2
cdr3_nt: TGCGCCAGCAGCTCGGGAAAGCGCGAGCAGTACTTC; cdr3_aa: CASSSGKREQYF; clone_size: -; v_call: TRBV5-1; cdr3_length: 12; j_call: TRBJ2-7; d_call: -
cdr3_nt: TGCGCCAGCAGCCAACGAGGGGGCGATGGCTACACCTTC; cdr3_aa: CASSQRGGDGYTF; clone_size: -; v_call: TRBV4-1; cdr3_length: 13; j_call: TRBJ1-2; d_call: TRBD1
cdr3_nt: TGTGCAAGTCGCTTAGGGAGAACGGGACACCATGGCTACACCTTC; cdr3_aa: CASRLGRTGHHGYTF; clone_size: -; v_call: TRBV12-2; cdr3_length: 15; j_call: TRBJ1-2; d_call: -
cdr3_nt: TGTGCTAGTGCCCGGACAGGGGCTGAAGCTTTCTTT; cdr3_aa: CASARTGAEAFF; clone_size: -; v_call: TRBV12-5; cdr3_length: 12; j_call: TRBJ1-1; d_call: TRBD1
cdr3_nt: TGCGCCAGCAGACTCTTACAGGGGACATACAATGAGCAGTTCTTC; cdr3_aa: CASRLLQGTYNEQFF; clone_size: -; v_call: TRBV5-1; cdr3_length: 15; j_call: TRBJ2-1; d_call: TRBD1
cdr3_nt: TGTGCCAGCAGTAGAGACAGCTATAGCAATCAGCCCCAGCATTTT; cdr3_aa: CASSRDSYSNQPQHF; clone_size: -; v_call: TRBV6-1; cdr3_length: 15; j_call: TRBJ1-5; d_call: -
cdr3_nt: TGTGCCAGTAGTCCTCGAGGGGGAGAAATCTCCTATGGCTACACCTTC; cdr3_aa: CASSPRGGEISYGYTF; clone_size: -; v_call: TRBV19; cdr3_length: 16; j_call: TRBJ1-2; d_call: -
cdr3_nt: TGTGCCAGCAGGAAGACAGGGTTTAGCGCTGAAGCTTTCTTT; cdr3_aa: CASRKTGFSAEAFF; clone_size: -; v_call: TRBV6-5; cdr3_length: 14; j_call: TRBJ1-1; d_call: TRBD1
cdr3_nt: TGTGCCAATACGGGACAGAGGGCATATGAGCAGTTCTTC; cdr3_aa: CANTGQRAYEQFF; clone_size: -; v_call: TRBV2; cdr3_length: 13; j_call: TRBJ2-1; d_call: TRBD1
cdr3_nt: TGCAGTCAGGGGTCCTATGGCTACACCTTC; cdr3_aa: CSQGSYGYTF; clone_size: once; v_call: TRBV20-1; cdr3_length: 10; j_call: TRBJ1-2; d_call: -
cdr3_nt: TGCGCCAGCCTACGCACAGATACGCAGTATTTT; cdr3_aa: CASLRTDTQYF; clone_size: -; v_call: TRBV10-2; cdr3_length: 11; j_call: TRBJ2-3; d_call: -